Following are 28 T cell receptor beta chains from one sample sequenced in a study of T-cell reconstitution after alpha-beta-depleted transplantation in children. For TCRbeta, the library was prepared with unique molecular identifiers. Each CDR3 protein is one row after TCRdb ran MiXCR on the PCR reads. This table holds 5,500 to 8,500 distinct CDR3 sequences, 4% to 5.5% found once. This material consisted of PBMCs, mostly from graft donor cells, taken 180 days after TCRalphabeta/CD19-depleted stem cell transplant. The receptor source for this set is a child under two years old who had a stem cell transplant for acute myeloid leukemia, so the T cells may come from the graft donor.

In this sample, this clonotype is medium-sized. This chain joins TRBV7-9 and TRBJ2-1; TRBD2 might be the D (6 bases). V lost 5 bases to trimming and J lost 0 bases, with 17 bases between them. The CDR3 covers 17 residues. CDR1 and CDR2 from the germline V gene are SEHNR and FQNEAQ (reference sequence). The chain's CDR3 is CASSPRELRSSYNEQFF. The CDR3 DNA follows: TGTGCCAGCAGCCCCCGGGAGTTGCGGAGCTCCTACAATGAGCAGTTCTTC.

This clonotype was seen ten or more times. The rearrangement links TRBV20-1 to TRBJ2-1, with D unclear. V gave up 0 bases and J gave up 6 bases, with 15 bases separating them. Germline assignment: CDR1 DFQATT and CDR2 SNEGSKA (reference sequence). This CDR3 has 15 residues. CDR3: CSAREPSADPNEQFF. The CDR3 DNA reads as TGCAGTGCTAGAGAGCCTAGTGCGGATCCCAATGAGCAGTTCTTC.

At least ten counts were recorded for this clonotype. V gene TRBV7-2 combines with J gene TRBJ2-7; D possibly corresponds to TRBD2 (6 bases). Germline V gene sequence: CDR1 SGHTA, CDR2 FQGNSA. V shed 1 base and J shed 2 bases, with 12 bases lying between them. The CDR3 length is 15 residues. CDR3 region: CASSLGGTLTYEQYF. CDR3 DNA sequence: TGTGCCAGCAGCTTAGGCGGGACGCTGACCTACGAGCAGTACTTC.

This clonotype was recorded at least ten times. V gene TRBV7-7 combines with J gene TRBJ2-3; 11 bases are shared with TRBD2. This CDR3 has 17 residues. Germline V gene data show CDR1 as SSHAT and CDR2 as FNYEAQ (reference sequence). V lost 3 bases and J lost 2; bases outside the gene matches: 7. CDR3 nucleotides: TGTGCCAGCAGCTTTTTTTCTAGCGGGAGGTCCACAGATACGCAGTATTTT. Protein: CASSFFSSGRSTDTQYF.

This clonotype has more than one count but fewer than ten. The V call is TRBV5-6, the J call TRBJ1-2; TRBD1 is a possible D gene (5 bases). Germline CDR1 reads SGHDT; CDR2 reads YYEEEE. The length of the CDR3 is 14 residues. The V end lost 9 bases, the J end lost 4 bases, and 19 bases lay between the germline ends. The CDR3 region is CAMGLGTKTYGYTF. CDR3 nucleotides: TGTGCCATGGGCCTCGGGACTAAAACCTATGGCTACACCTTC.

This clonotype was recorded at least ten times. The chain links TRBV7-9 to TRBJ1-2; TRBD1 might be the D (6 bases). Trimming removed 5 bases from V and 0 bases from J, with 10 bases in between. There are 14 residues in the CDR3. Looked up from germline, CDR1 is SEHNR and CDR2 is FQNEAQ (reference sequence). CDR3 bases: TGTGCCAGCAGCCCAAGGACAGCTAACTATGGCTACACCTTC. This gives the protein CASSPRTANYGYTF.

This clonotype was seen at least ten times. The V and J genes are TRBV28 and TRBJ2-7; no definite D call. V lost 2 bases and J 2 bases, leaving 1 base between the germline ends. Germline CDR1 MDHEN, CDR2 SYDVKM. This CDR3 region has 11 residues. The CDR3 loop is CASSLAYEQYF. The CDR3 nucleotides are TGTGCCAGCAGTTTAGCCTACGAGCAGTACTTC.

This clonotype was counted ten times or more. This chain uses TRBV24-1 with TRBJ2-7, with D perhaps matching TRBD1 or TRBD2 (7 bases each). The CDR3 is made up of 21 amino acids. V dropped 4 bases and J dropped 7 bases, with 37 bases sitting between them. Germline V gene lookup returns CDR1 KGHDR and CDR2 SFDVKD. The CDR3, as DNA: TGTGCCACCAGTGACTCAGGGGGGGACGGACGATCAAGGGGTGGTATTCCTGAGCAGTACTTC. Amino acids: CATSDSGGDGRSRGGIPEQYF.

This clonotype was detected ten times or more. This chain links TRBV10-3 with TRBJ1-1; D possibly corresponds to TRBD1 (5 bases). CDR3 length: 14 residues. The germline V gene has CDR1 ENHRY and CDR2 SYGVKD. The V gene lost 5 bases and the J gene lost 11 bases, with 21 bases spanning the gap. The CDR3 protein is CAISKGTDLEEAFF. CDR3 in DNA: TGTGCCATCAGTAAAGGGACCGATCTGGAAGAGGCTTTCTTT.

Within the sample, this clonotype is medium-sized (0.01 to 0.1%). V gene TRBV25-1 combines with J gene TRBJ2-7, with 7 bases lining up with TRBD1. The germline V gene has CDR1 MGHDK and CDR2 SYGVNS. V shed 10 bases and J 2 bases; nucleotides not matched to a gene: 8. The CDR3 totals 13 residues. The CDR3 DNA follows: TGTGCCACCAAAACAGGGGTCACCTACGAGCAGTACTTC. The encoded protein is CATKTGVTYEQYF.

In this sample, this clonotype turned up many times. The chain combines TRBV20-1 with TRBJ2-5, with D possibly being TRBD2 (5 bases). The CDR3 contains 16 residues. Trimming left V 0 bases short and J 0 bases short, with 14 bases between. Germline loops: CDR1 DFQATT, CDR2 SNEGSKA (reference sequence). CDR3 nucleotide sequence: TGCAGTGCTAGAGATCATCGAAGGGAGTACCAAGAGACCCAGTACTTC. This sequence encodes CSARDHRREYQETQYF.

In this sample, this clonotype turned up many times. V gene TRBV19 combines with J gene TRBJ2-1; D perhaps matches TRBD2 (5 bases). The germline V gene encodes CDR1 LNHDA and CDR2 SQIVND (reference sequence). Trimming removed 5 bases at V and 8 bases at J, with 16 bases between. This CDR3 contains 14 residues. The CDR3 DNA reads TGTGCCAGTAGTGTTGGCCAGCAGAGGGATGAGCAGTTCTTC. It translates to CASSVGQQRDEQFF. The full variable domain, completed using reference TRBV19 and TRBJ2-1, is DGGITQSPKYLFRKEGQNVTLSCEQNLNHDAMYWYRQDPGQGLRLIYYSQIVNDFQKGDIAEGYSVSREKKESFPLTVTSAQKNPTAFYLCASSVGQQRDEQFFGPGTRLTVL.

The sample holds many counts of this clonotype. V is TRBV18 and J is TRBJ1-6, with a tentative D call TRBD1 (6 bases). Germline lookup yields CDR1 KGHSH and CDR2 LQKENI. Trimming left V 3 bases short and J 9 bases short, with 12 bases between. The CDR3 has 14 amino acids. DNA of the CDR3: TGTGCCAGCTCACCGGGGACATCGTCTTCACCCCTCCACTTT. Its protein is CASSPGTSSSPLHF.

This clonotype appeared many times. The V and J genes are TRBV5-6 and TRBJ2-5; D ambiguous. Between the trimmed V and J ends, which lost 5 bases and 5 bases, there was a span of 16 bases. CDR3 length: 14 amino acids. CDR1 SGHDT and CDR2 YYEEEE come from the germline V gene. The CDR3 loop is CASRLIAVGETQYF. The CDR3 coding sequence is TGTGCCAGCAGATTGATTGCGGTCGGGGAGACCCAGTACTTC.

This clonotype was counted many times. The rearrangement uses TRBV5-1 and TRBJ2-1; D unclear. The ends were cut back, 0 bases at V and 9 bases at J, with 10 bases in the middle. This CDR3 spans 13 amino acids. Germline V CDR1 and CDR2: SGHRS, YFSETQ. CDR3 sequence: CASSLALESEQFF. CDR3 coding DNA: TGCGCCAGCAGCTTGGCGCTGGAGAGTGAGCAGTTCTTC.

This clonotype was picked up many times. The chain links TRBV7-2 to TRBJ1-1, with 7 bases aligning to TRBD1. This CDR3 has 15 amino acids. Trimming cost V 1 base and J 1 base; bases outside gene matches: 3. CDR1 and CDR2 (germline): SGHTA, FQGNSA. The CDR3 nucleotides read TGTGCCAGCAGCTTAGGAGGGACAGCGAACACTGAAGCTTTCTTT. It yields the protein CASSLGGTANTEAFF.

By sample fraction, this clonotype is medium-sized (0.01 to 0.1%). This sequence joins TRBV7-9 and TRBJ2-3; no definite D call. The V gene lost 4 bases and the J gene lost 2 bases, with 13 bases spanning the gap. Germline lookup yields CDR1 SEHNR and CDR2 FQNEAQ (reference sequence). This CDR3 is built from 15 residues. CDR3 bases: TGTGCCAGCAGCTCGGACCAAGCTTACACAGATACGCAGTATTTT. Residues: CASSSDQAYTDTQYF.

This clonotype was counted many times. This chain uses TRBV4-3 with TRBJ2-3, with 13 bases aligning to TRBD2. The ends lost 0 bases at V and 7 bases at J; junction bases unmatched: 7. CDR3 size: 17 residues. Germline CDR1 is LGHNA and CDR2 is YSLEER. The CDR3 DNA is TGCGCCAGCAGCCAAGATTGGACTAGCGGGAGAGGGAATACGCAGTATTTT. Its translation is CASSQDWTSGRGNTQYF.

This clonotype was found many times. The chain has TRBV12-3 or TRBV12-4 and TRBJ2-5; 10 positions agree with TRBD2. The V gene end was trimmed by 8 bases and the J gene end by 2 bases; junction bases not matched to a gene: 5. This CDR3 spans 14 amino acids. The CDR3 region is CASGLAGGQETQYF. CDR3 nucleotides: TGTGCCAGCGGATTAGCGGGAGGACAAGAGACCCAGTACTTC.

By frequency in the sample, this clonotype is medium-sized. The CDR3 bases are TGTGCCAGCAGCACGCCGTCAGGGGGCCCCGGGACCCAGTACTTC. It yields the protein CASSTPSGGPGTQYF. The rearrangement uses TRBV7-2 and TRBJ2-5; TRBD1 matches at 8 bases. There are 15 residues in the CDR3. Per germline, CDR1 SGHTA and CDR2 FQGNSA. The trim removed 5 bases at V and 7 bases at J, leaving 12 bases unmatched. Supplemented by reference TRBV7-2 and TRBJ2-5, the full variable domain reads GAGVSQSPSNKVTEKGKDVELRCDPISGHTALYWYRQSLGQGLEFLIYFQGNSAPDKSGLPSDRFSAERTGGSVSTLTIQRTQQEDSAVYLCASSTPSGGPGTQYFGPGTRLLVL.

In its sample, this clonotype was seen many times. This sequence joins TRBV24-1 and TRBJ2-5; TRBD2 matches at 9 bases. This CDR3 has 15 amino acids. Germline values: CDR1 KGHDR, CDR2 SFDVKD. V shed 3 bases and J 5 bases; nucleotides not matched to a gene: 6. The CDR3 nucleotides are TGTGCCACCAGTGATAGTAGCGGGAGTTGGGAGACCCAGTACTTC. Its protein product is CATSDSSGSWETQYF.

This clonotype was seen repeatedly, ten times or more. V and J are TRBV30 and TRBJ1-4; unclear D gene. Trimming removed 3 bases at V and 4 bases at J, with 9 bases between. The V gene's germline CDR1 is GTSNPN and CDR2 SVGIG (reference sequence). This CDR3 is 13 amino acids long. The CDR3 spells CAWSDGINEKLFF. CDR3 coding DNA: TGTGCCTGGAGCGACGGAATTAATGAAAAACTGTTTTTT.

By frequency in the sample, this clonotype is medium-sized. The chain is built from TRBV24-1 and TRBJ2-1; the D call may be TRBD1 or TRBD2 (6 bases each). The CDR3 consists of 14 residues. Trimming took 12 bases from V and 0 from J, leaving 14 bases between them. Germline V CDR1 and CDR2: KGHDR, SFDVKD. The CDR3, as DNA: TGTGCCCCACAGGGAGCGGGCTCCTACAATGAGCAGTTCTTC. This codes for CAPQGAGSYNEQFF.

This clonotype occurred many times. The V and J genes are TRBV28 and TRBJ2-3; the match to TRBD1 covers 9 bases. J lost 1 base, V lost 6 bases, and 8 bases had no gene match. CDR1 is MDHEN and CDR2 is SYDVKM in the germline V gene. The CDR3 spans 16 residues. CDR3 amino acids: CASRRQGVPCTDTQYF. The CDR3 coding sequence is TGTGCCAGCAGGCGACAGGGGGTTCCATGCACAGATACGCAGTATTTT.

At least ten counts were recorded for this clonotype. V usage is TRBV28 and J usage is TRBJ2-2; 9 bases map to TRBD1. The CDR3 length is 14 residues. Germline CDR1 is MDHEN and CDR2 is SYDVKM. Unmatched junction bases numbered 2, after V lost 4 bases and J lost 5 bases. The CDR3 region is CASSSTGGTGELFF. In nucleotides, the CDR3 is TGTGCCAGCAGTTCGACAGGGGGAACCGGGGAGCTGTTTTTT.

This clonotype is termed medium-sized. The rearrangement uses TRBV5-1 and TRBJ2-2, with D maybe TRBD2 (5 bases). The germline V and J ends were trimmed by 0 bases and 6 bases, with 15 bases remaining between them. The CDR3 is 16 residues long. Per the germline V gene, CDR1 is SGHRS and CDR2 is YFSETQ. The CDR3 region is CASSLEGSGFSGELFF. The CDR3 DNA reads as TGCGCCAGCAGCTTGGAAGGGTCGGGGTTCTCCGGGGAGCTGTTTTTT.

This clonotype was seen ten or more times. The chain has TRBV15 and TRBJ1-2; 8 bases are a match to TRBD1. V dropped 6 bases and J dropped 2; count of bases not matched to a gene: 5. Germline V gene data show CDR1 as LNHNV and CDR2 as YYDKDF (reference sequence). The CDR3 extends over 14 amino acids. The CDR3 loop reads CATRSGGPNYGYTF. The CDR3 bases are TGTGCCACCAGATCAGGGGGCCCCAACTATGGCTACACCTTC.

This clonotype has at least ten counts. The chain recombines TRBV24-1 with TRBJ1-5, with D unresolved. Germline values: CDR1 KGHDR, CDR2 SFDVKD. The CDR3 contains 14 residues. The V gene lost 3 bases and the J gene lost 4 bases, with 9 bases spanning the gap. CDR3 DNA sequence: TGTGCCACCAGTGATGAGAGAGCTAATCAGCCCCAGCATTTT. Its protein product is CATSDERANQPQHF.